The 15 T cell receptor beta chains reported below all come from one sample, sequenced in a study of shared clonotypes between healthy human individuals. CD45RO-negative cells were positively selected for CCR7, leaving out terminally differentiated effector memory CD45RA+ cells. TCRdb's copy holds only in-frame clones and misses some; the assay was immunoSEQ multiplex PCR. This sample yields just over 2,000,000 clones, of which about 95% are seen a single time; 1% to 1.3% belongs to the top ten. Sequenced sample: naive CD8+ T cells sorted from blood. The receptors stem from a man aged 18 to 29 in good health.

The chain joins TRBV6-5 to TRBJ2-7, with 7 bases aligning to TRBD1. The CDR3 covers 14 residues. The V and J ends lost 5 bases and 4 bases, in that order; junction bases with no gene match: 8. Germline-derived CDR1 and CDR2 are MNHEY and SVGAGI. DNA for the CDR3: TGTGCCAGCAGTCCCGGGACAGTCCCGTACGAGCAGTACTTC. Protein product: CASSPGTVPYEQYF.

This CDR3 reads CASSYTFAGMVDGYTF. Here the CDR3 DNA reads TGTGCCAGCAGTTACACCTTCGCAGGGATGGTAGATGGCTACACCTTC. The V call is TRBV6-5, the J call TRBJ1-2; D possibly corresponds to TRBD1 (5 bases). The CDR3 totals 16 residues. In germline, CDR1 is MNHEY, CDR2 SVGAGI. Trimming removed 2 bases from V and 6 bases from J, with 19 bases in between.

This chain joins TRBV5-6 and TRBJ1-3; unclear D gene. Trimming removed 4 bases from V and 0 bases from J, with 23 bases in between. The CDR3 is 19 residues long. Germline CDR1 reads SGHDT; CDR2 reads YYEEEE. Here the CDR3 reads CASSGPSEVGPVSGNTIYF. CDR3 nucleotide sequence: TGTGCCAGCAGCGGCCCCAGTGAGGTTGGCCCGGTCTCTGGAAACACCATATATTTT.

The rearrangement uses TRBV28 and TRBJ2-7, with 10 nucleotides matching TRBD2. Germline V gives CDR1 MDHEN, CDR2 SYDVKM. Germline trimming cut 4 bases from V and 6 bases from J; bases unmatched to any gene: 12. The CDR3 covers 16 residues. CDR3 DNA: TGTGCCAGCAGTTCTCCTCGACTAGCGGGCGACATCGAGCAGTACTTC. Translated: CASSSPRLAGDIEQYF.

The V gene is TRBV7-9, the J gene TRBJ2-7; no firm D call. The V gene's germline CDR1 is SEHNR and CDR2 FQNEAQ (reference sequence). Trimming pared 5 bases from V and 8 bases from J, leaving 10 bases between. The CDR3 is made up of 11 amino acids. CDR3 amino acids: CASSPERQQYF. In nucleotides, the CDR3 is TGTGCCAGCAGCCCGGAGCGTCAGCAGTACTTC.

The table lists this clone with a count of one. The V gene is TRBV5-4, the J gene TRBJ2-2; 7 bases agree with TRBD2. The CDR3 has 17 amino acids. J was trimmed by 3 bases and V by 0 bases; bases with no gene match: 8. Germline CDR1 and CDR2: SGHNT and YYREEE (reference sequence). The CDR3 DNA is TGTGCCAGCAGCTTGGTAGCGGGTCGCGGTTACACCGGGGAGCTGTTTTTT. This translates into CASSLVAGRGYTGELFF. The full variable domain, completed using reference TRBV5-4 and TRBJ2-2, is ETGVTQSPTHLIKTRGQQVTLRCSSQSGHNTVSWYQQALGQGPQFIFQYYREEENGRGNFPPRFSGLQFPNYSSELNVNALELDDSALYLCASSLVAGRGYTGELFFGEGSRLTVL.

Turning to this clone: Other DNA variants within this sample encode the same CDR3. The genes are TRBV27 and TRBJ2-7, with 9 positions matching TRBD1. The germline gives CDR1 MNHEY, CDR2 SMNVEV (reference sequence). CDR3 length: 14 residues. Trimming cost V 5 bases and J 3 bases; bases outside gene matches: 5. The CDR3 spells CASSLGDRDYEQYF. The CDR3 coding sequence is TGTGCCAGCAGTCTAGGGGACAGGGACTACGAGCAGTACTTC.

The rearrangement joins TRBV6-1 to TRBJ2-7; TRBD1 agrees at 7 bases. Germline V gene data show CDR1 as MNHNS and CDR2 as SASEGT. This CDR3 region has 15 residues. V lost 2 bases, J lost 0 bases, and 4 bases stayed unmatched. As DNA, the CDR3 is TGTGCCAGCAGTGAAACCGGACAGGCCTCCTACGAGCAGTACTTC. Protein product: CASSETGQASYEQYF.

Details on this clone: The sample has other DNA sequences that encode this CDR3 too. The chain recombines TRBV4-1 with TRBJ2-7; D gene uncertain. The V gene's germline CDR1 is MGHRA and CDR2 YSYEKL. V was clipped by 4 bases and J by 1 base, with 11 bases between them. CDR3 length equals 14 residues. The CDR3 loop is CASSPLVGSYEQYF. The CDR3 bases are TGCGCCAGCAGCCCCTTGGTAGGGTCCTACGAGCAGTACTTC.

V gene TRBV13 combines with J gene TRBJ2-7, with TRBD1 matching 7 bases. The length of the CDR3 is 14 residues. V shed 3 bases and J 2 bases; nucleotides not matched to a gene: 4. Germline assignment: CDR1 PRHDT and CDR2 FYEKMQ (reference sequence). The CDR3 loop reads CASSLGQYTYEQYF. CDR3 DNA: TGTGCCAGCAGCTTGGGACAGTACACCTACGAGCAGTACTTC.

The chain employs TRBV19 and TRBJ2-7; D tentatively fits TRBD1 or TRBD2 (5 bases each). This CDR3 has 20 residues. Germline V gene sequence: CDR1 LNHDA, CDR2 SQIVND (reference sequence). The ends were cut back, 3 bases at V and 3 bases at J, with 30 bases in the middle. The CDR3 is CASSILIRDHPGQYLYEQYF. CDR3 nucleotide sequence: TGTGCCAGTAGTATCTTAATCCGGGACCACCCGGGGCAGTACCTCTACGAGCAGTACTTC. Variable domain in full (rest from reference TRBV19 and TRBJ2-7): DGGITQSPKYLFRKEGQNVTLSCEQNLNHDAMYWYRQDPGQGLRLIYYSQIVNDFQKGDIAEGYSVSREKKESFPLTVTSAQKNPTAFYLCASSILIRDHPGQYLYEQYFGPGTRLTVT.

The chain uses TRBV5-4 and TRBJ2-7; 11 nucleotides line up with TRBD2. Germline CDR1 reads SGHNT; CDR2 reads YYREEE (reference sequence). This CDR3 is built from 19 residues. The V segment lost 1 base and the J segment 2 bases; nucleotides outside the gene matches: 14. The CDR3 reads CASSLNIIPGLAATYEQYF. Written as DNA, the CDR3 is TGTGCCAGCAGCTTGAACATTATACCGGGACTAGCGGCGACCTACGAGCAGTACTTC.

The CDR3 nucleotides are TGTGCCAGCAGCTTAGTCTTTTCGGGGCCCTTCAATGAGCAGTTCTTC. It specifies CASSLVFSGPFNEQFF. The chain recombines TRBV7-2 with TRBJ2-1; tentatively, D is TRBD1 or TRBD2 (5 bases each). V lost 1 base and J 6 bases, leaving 16 bases between the germline ends. The V gene's germline CDR1 is SGHTA and CDR2 FQGNSA. CDR3 length equals 16 residues. The variable domain in full, completed from reference TRBV7-2 and TRBJ2-1, reads GAGVSQSPSNKVTEKGKDVELRCDPISGHTALYWYRQSLGQGLEFLIYFQGNSAPDKSGLPSDRFSAERTGGSVSTLTIQRTQQEDSAVYLCASSLVFSGPFNEQFFGPGTRLTVL.

The V and J genes are TRBV2 and TRBJ1-2, with 9 bases identical to TRBD1. The junction had 10 bases not matched to a gene; V was cut back by 5 bases and J by 3 bases. Germline CDR1 and CDR2: SNHLY and FYNNEI. CDR3 length: 16 residues. CDR3 DNA: TGTGCCAGCAGTCCATCGGACAGGGGAAGTGACTATGGCTACACCTTC. Translation gives CASSPSDRGSDYGYTF.

The chain joins TRBV27 to TRBJ2-7; D remains unclear. Trimming removed 4 bases from V and 1 base from J, with 8 bases in between. This CDR3 comprises 13 residues. Germline V gene lookup returns CDR1 MNHEY and CDR2 SMNVEV (reference sequence). DNA of the CDR3: TGTGCCAGCAGTTCAACCATATCCTACGAGCAGTACTTC. Residues: CASSSTISYEQYF.